Included here is one TCR beta chain sequence, with context. This clone was found a few times. Its antigen is currently not known. Nothing much larger sits one base from this clone, and base qualities are not available. The record originates from a study of cytomegalovirus exposure and HLA in healthy donors (dated by TCRdb to the late 2010s). For the wider study: An earlier analysis of several hundred of the donors reported 276 Gb of sequence data and 90 million to 120 million unique TCR beta sequences obtained from around 180 million T cells. About 280 gigabases of sequencing data and roughly 80 million unique TCR sequences made up an early release that covered approximately 620 HLA-typed donors. Among the 398 genotyped donors, around 81% belonged to the genetic ancestry cluster associated with self-reported Caucasian donors. The aim of the study was to test whether cataloging public T cell receptors could identify signatures of past pathogen exposure. The T cell repertoires of around 730 subjects were profiled by immunosequencing and related to cytomegalovirus serostatus. In addition to the first cohort of 666 subjects, a separate validation cohort of 120 different subjects was used. To predict cytomegalovirus infection status, the study brought together high-throughput TCR immunosequencing, statistical association of individual TCRs with disease status, and machine learning. A later analysis re-examined previously published TCR beta repertoires from just over 650 donors and added high-resolution HLA genotyping to investigate patterns of TCR occurrence. Rather than drawing on any new phenotypic data, the later analysis identified candidate immune exposures from TCR beta sequences and the way those sequences occurred across donors. An earlier analysis of 587 of the donors used high-throughput TCR beta sequencing to judge whether each TCR beta V gene segment behaved as functional or pseudogenic. Donor age, sex, ethnicity and CMV serostatus were collected together with the repertoire data. Genome-wide SNP genotypes for about 65% of the 666 donors were used in a later genetic analysis, which treated that subset as a discovery cohort. Every discovery cohort repertoire had been produced on one sequencing platform. HLA typing covered class I and class II loci at four-digit resolution. Typing coverage differed by locus: A, B, C, DRB1 and DQB1 were typed in about 629-640 donors, DQA1 in about 500, DPA1 in approximately 610, and DPB1 in just under 480. Several DR-DQ haplotypes were handled as single units for association and clustering because linkage in the cohort was strong. Among some 400 genotyped donors of the cohort, an average of about 220,000 unique TCR beta nucleotide sequences was sequenced per donor, of which 15% to 20% were non-productive. General findings and caveats noted by the study authors: In vitro tests confirmed that a few of the cytomegalovirus-associated TCR beta chains recognize cytomegalovirus antigens. Immune exposure information for the cohort was limited to CMV serostatus. In this cohort, only TCR beta chains were sequenced, and detectable features were limited by the absence of alpha or paired-chain data. V-gene and J-gene trimming of TCR beta chains was associated with a missense DCLRE1C variant in a later genetic analysis, and the association was replicated in an independent cohort. Assigning TCR associations to individual alleles was difficult when HLA alleles, especially DR and DQ, strongly co-occurred. Compared with the approximately 600-donor mean, donors in an Asian-associated ancestry cluster had fewer N-insertions in productive TCRs, according to a later genetic analysis. The authors suggested that the approach could potentially be extended to other disease states and immunological phenotypes. Because some donors lacked HLA typing at each locus, the association tests relied only on the typed subset. Broadly in line with IMGT annotations, most TCR beta V segments showed up in productive rearrangements about 87% or about 30% of the time in an earlier analysis of approximately 600 of the donors. In a later analysis, most CMV-associated TCR beta chains were found to appear HLA-restricted, with HLA associations seemingly driven largely by CMV exposure. A later analysis found that TCR association rates varied across HLA loci, with DRB1 alleles showing the most associated TCRs and HLA-C alleles the fewest. Compared with equally common non-associated chains, HLA-associated TCR beta chains in a later analysis were more clonally expanded and had lower generation probabilities. Correlated functional status among segregating V segments might be attributable to linkage disequilibrium, but an unknown experimental factor could not be ruled out. Most TCR sequences were observed very rarely across donors, whereas some public TCRs were present in many individuals. Roughly uniform sequencing depth across donors was assumed in presence/absence analyses, although this assumption may not hold. A cluster of highly shared sequence variants was judged likely to represent a technical artifact of the sequencing pipeline. According to a later analysis, parvovirus B19, influenza, CMV and Epstein-Barr virus appeared linked to several top co-occurrence clusters. A later analysis associated about 16,000 TCR beta sequences with specific HLA alleles at a false discovery rate of 0.05. Because counts were too low, some 16 rarely observed V segments, including chromosome 9 orphons, were excluded from the earlier analysis of some 540 of the donors. Some IMGT-functional V segments, including TRBV6-2 and TRBV6-3, could not be told apart with the 87-base-pair reads, so those segments were excluded. A further reported finding was that TCR beta sequences accurately predicted the HLA-A and HLA-B alleles for most subjects in the first cohort. The classifier was reported to diagnose cytomegalovirus status with high specificity and sensitivity in both the original and validation cohorts. In the study, approximately 160 TCR beta chains were listed as associated with cytomegalovirus.

Libraries were prepared through the immunoSEQ multiplex PCR assay. For the multiplex PCR, a mixture combining 60 forward primers for TCR Vbeta segments and 13 reverse primers for TCR Jbeta segments was used. Amplification of the CDR3 region of rearranged TCR beta genes was performed with a multiplex PCR assay on genomic DNA. On the Illumina HiSeq System, the amplified TCR beta libraries were sequenced as 87-base-pair reads. As for the original processing: A later analysis tallied approximately 87 million unique TCR beta chains across the 550 to 850 repertoires, and about 12 million of those chains were shared by two or more donors. Raw reads were error-corrected and collapsed into unique sequences by a nearest-neighbor algorithm in which closely related sequences were merged to remove PCR and sequencing errors. CDR3 sequences were aligned to IMGT reference sequences to assign V, D and J gene segments. Each retained sequence needed at least a six-nucleotide match to both a V gene segment and a J gene segment. A rearrangement was called productive if the CDR3 had no stop codons and remained in frame with V and J, and every other rearrangement was called non-productive. Following IMGT convention, CDR3 was defined as the stretch from the second conserved V-encoded cysteine up to the conserved J-encoded phenylalanine. Sequences without an unambiguous match to a single V gene segment were excluded from the earlier analysis of about 600 of the donors. An earlier analysis of some 500 of the donors classified V segments as functional when productive rearrangements were above 56.7% and as segregating when the standard deviation between donors was above 5%. A statistical classification framework was built to diagnose cytomegalovirus status from the catalog of TCR beta chain sequences. In a later analysis, TCR nucleotide sequences were compared against IMGT/GENE-DB human TR gene sequences so that V and J genes could be assigned. A later analysis assigned CDR3 sequences and most-parsimonious VDJ recombination scenarios with the TCRdist pipeline. In a later analysis, each TCR beta chain was defined by its CDR3 amino acid sequence together with its V-gene family, and reads lacking a unique V-gene family were excluded. In a later analysis, several hundred highly shared, low-generation-probability nucleotide sequences were removed to address suspected cross-contamination and a sequencing artifact. A later analysis calculated a clonal expansion index for each public chain from normalized within-repertoire ranks of inferred template counts. In a later analysis, generation probabilities were computed using a VDJ recombination model fitted to out-of-frame rearrangements, and the results were checked against IGoR. A later analysis scored TCR-TCR, TCR-HLA and TCR-CMV co-occurrence with hypergeometric tests, applying a repertoire-size bias correction to TCR pairs. A later analysis estimated false discovery rates by permuting HLA or CMV assignments 20 times. In a later analysis, co-occurring TCRs were grouped with DBSCAN, and TCRdist sequence similarity was added when clustering was performed within HLA-allele-positive subsets. For co-occurrence clustering, repertoires with fewer than 30,000 or more than 120,000 public chains were excluded, along with a handful of repertoires with anomalous nucleotide sharing. TCRdb took this table from immuneACCESS and kept in-frame rearrangements with V and J called. Such tables lack part of the clones; where checked against another copy, unresolved V genes explain under half of the gap, and the rest is unexplained. The DNA was the basis for D and trimming; V, J and clone size are from that table. This sample comprises roughly 100,000 clones, 75% to 85% of them detected only once. Around 10% of the sample is held by the ten biggest clonotypes.

In total, roughly 670 healthy bone marrow donors made up the cohort. At the time of sampling, every cohort member was nominally healthy, though immune exposures that went unrecorded were likely present. The donor tested CMV seropositive, placing the donor among the 289 seropositive members of the cohort. Each donor provided a peripheral blood sample, and peripheral blood mononuclear cells were used for TCR beta sequencing. Genomic DNA was extracted from the blood cell samples with the Qiagen DNeasy Blood Extraction Kit. Reading from cysteine to phenylalanine, the CDR3 counts 16 amino acids. Only the CDR3 region is kept as DNA, spanning 48 bases read in frame from base 1.

The TCR comes from a woman under 30 in good health and CMV-seropositive. In this chain, TRBV21-1 is recombined with TRBJ1-5; TRBD1 is taken as the D call from the table, unchecked against the DNA. TRBV21-1 is marked as a pseudogene. Input material: PBMCs. The CDR3 here reads CASSPGVLSTGQPQHF. Here is the DNA: TGTGCCAGCAGCCCAGGGGTACTCTCGACGGGGCAGCCCCAGCATTTT.